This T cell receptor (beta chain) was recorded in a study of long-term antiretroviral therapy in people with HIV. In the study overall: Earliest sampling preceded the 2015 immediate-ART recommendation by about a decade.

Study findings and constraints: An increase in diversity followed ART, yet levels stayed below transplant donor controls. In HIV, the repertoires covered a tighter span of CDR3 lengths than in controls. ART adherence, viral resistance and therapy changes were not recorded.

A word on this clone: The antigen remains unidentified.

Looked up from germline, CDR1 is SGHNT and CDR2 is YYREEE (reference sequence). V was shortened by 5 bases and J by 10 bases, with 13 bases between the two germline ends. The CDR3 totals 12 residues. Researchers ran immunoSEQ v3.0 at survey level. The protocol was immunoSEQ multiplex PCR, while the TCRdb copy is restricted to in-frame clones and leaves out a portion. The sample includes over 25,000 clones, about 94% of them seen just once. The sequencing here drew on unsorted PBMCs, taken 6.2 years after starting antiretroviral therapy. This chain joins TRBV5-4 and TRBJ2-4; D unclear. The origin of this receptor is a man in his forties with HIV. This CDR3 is CASSGDKAIQYF. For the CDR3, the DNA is TGTGCCAGCAGTGGAGACAAGGCTATTCAGTACTTC. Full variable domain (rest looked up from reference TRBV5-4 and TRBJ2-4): ETGVTQSPTHLIKTRGQQVTLRCSSQSGHNTVSWYQQALGQGPQFIFQYYREEENGRGNFPPRFSGLQFPNYSSELNVNALELDDSALYLCASSGDKAIQYFGAGTRLSVL.